Listed below are T cell receptor beta chains from one sample, sequenced in a study of T cell changes during pregnancy in multiple sclerosis. TCRdb's copy holds only in-frame clones and misses some; the assay was immunoSEQ multiplex PCR. The table shows over 35,000 clones, with roughly nine tenths occurring only once. The sequenced sample was CD4+ T cells from peripheral blood mononuclear cells, obtained in the third trimester of pregnancy. All receptors derive from a female donor in good health, enrolled as a control in a pregnancy study. Each CDR3 is given without its conserved first and last residue.

J: TRBJ2-1; V: TRBV9; CDR3: ASSVEASGGFTQF
J: TRBJ2-5; V: TRBV28; CDR3: ASSLFDPGSDQETQY
J: TRBJ1-3; V: TRBV28; CDR3: ASRQYSGNTIY
J: TRBJ1-1; V: TRBV11-3; CDR3: ASSPGQGLSTEAF
J: TRBJ2-1; V: TRBV7-8; CDR3: ASSPLIPPLVQF
J: TRBJ2-7; V: TRBV28; CDR3: ASSITYEQY
J: TRBJ2-7; V: TRBV4-2; CDR3: ASSQDQASDSYEQY
J: TRBJ2-7; V: TRBV27; CDR3: ASSPQLAGGPREQY
J: TRBJ2-1; V: TRBV28; CDR3: ASNIAGGSYNEQF
J: TRBJ2-1; V: TRBV7-6; CDR3: ASSAGLDPSHEQF
J: TRBJ2-2; V: TRBV10-2; CDR3: ASSESTAGVRTGELF
J: TRBJ2-1; V: TRBV10-3; CDR3: AISEREEIYNEQF
J: TRBJ1-1; V: TRBV2; CDR3: AITDRGRTPEAF
J: TRBJ2-7; V: TRBV5-1; CDR3: ASSPRRDTYTYEQY
J: TRBJ1-5; V: TRBV7-8; CDR3: ASSLRQGDVQPQH
J: TRBJ2-5; V: TRBV19; CDR3: ASSIGLAGGTETQY
J: TRBJ1-1; V: TRBV5-4; CDR3: ASSLDRGRSEAF
J: TRBJ2-7; V: TRBV19; CDR3: ASSIVPPGQVALEQY
J: TRBJ2-3; V: TRBV19; CDR3: ASSSSGGSTDTQY
J: TRBJ2-1; V: TRBV7-3; CDR3: ASSSTSGRYNEQF
J: TRBJ2-7; V: TRBV7-8; CDR3: ASSFDPSGDASYEQY
J: TRBJ2-3; V: TRBV2; CDR3: ASSERSGTGRTDTQY
J: TRBJ2-1; V: TRBV10-3; CDR3: AIRPDRVSGDEQF
J: TRBJ1-1; V: TRBV7-8; CDR3: ASSFGPGPTSPGGAF
J: TRBJ2-4; V: TRBV5-1; CDR3: ASSLWGGGGENIQY
J: TRBJ1-1; V: TRBV7-2; CDR3: ASSLEKKNWGVTEAF
J: TRBJ1-4; V: TRBV29-1; CDR3: SARLSATNEKLF
J: TRBJ2-7; V: TRBV7-2; CDR3: ASSLQLAGVYEQY
J: TRBJ1-5; V: TRBV28; CDR3: ASSPRTGGNQPQH
J: TRBJ2-3; V: TRBV28; CDR3: ASSWGADTQY
J: TRBJ2-7; V: TRBV30; CDR3: AWSRKGLAGVEQY
J: TRBJ2-3; V: TRBV7-2; CDR3: ASSLVGLAGGLSTDTQY
J: TRBJ1-5; V: TRBV30; CDR3: ASAAGAQSNQPQH
J: TRBJ2-7; V: TRBV9; CDR3: ASSVDPLGGGAGRYEQY
J: TRBJ1-3; V: TRBV19; CDR3: ASSIDLGNTIY
J: TRBJ2-1; V: TRBV13; CDR3: ASSLEGRFLEHSGTINEQF
J: TRBJ1-5; V: TRBV7-9; CDR3: ASSPLGGGSNQPQH
J: TRBJ2-5; V: TRBV6-6; CDR3: ASSTERESRETQY
J: TRBJ2-1; V: TRBV4-1; CDR3: ASSPRTSGGYNEQF
J: TRBJ2-3; V: TRBV7-9; CDR3: ASSLSMIPDTQY
J: TRBJ2-7; V: TRBV4-3; CDR3: ASSQDIRRGNEQY
J: TRBJ2-5; V: TRBV10-3; CDR3: ATAGALTTQY
J: TRBJ2-7; V: TRBV4-3; CDR3: ASSSRNSAFYEQY
J: TRBJ2-5; V: TRBV1; CDR3: TSSQEGIGRAGQETQY
J: TRBJ1-1; V: TRBV6-1; CDR3: ASTFSSPGLEAF
J: TRBJ1-1; V: TRBV28; CDR3: ASTQHRDRPLAF
J: TRBJ1-5; V: TRBV6-6; CDR3: ASSPTGNSNQPQH
J: TRBJ2-7; V: TRBV6-5; CDR3: ASSYEGAPSYEQY
J: TRBJ2-1; V: TRBV4-2; CDR3: ASSQGELAGGRNEQF
J: TRBJ1-4; V: TRBV7-6; CDR3: ASSLGQGTVNEKLF
J: TRBJ2-3; V: TRBV27; CDR3: ASSLFWDNTDTQY
J: TRBJ2-3; V: TRBV27; CDR3: ASGLGLWRADTDTQY
J: TRBJ2-5; V: TRBV18; CDR3: ASSPGLQETQY
J: TRBJ2-7; V: TRBV5-4; CDR3: ASSLGLGEGEQY
J: TRBJ2-1; V: TRBV5-6; CDR3: ASSLAGQGPRYEQF
J: TRBJ2-7; V: TRBV28; CDR3: ASSLFSSSRGEQY
J: TRBJ2-7; V: TRBV5-8; CDR3: ASSLARVGGGAHEQY